The 10 T cell receptor beta chains below were found in one sample sequenced in a study of human T cells and chemical hapten exposure. One entry per CDR3 protein results from TCRdb running MiXCR on the RACE reads. This table holds approximately 100,000 distinct CDR3 sequences, 9.5% to 12% found once. The time point: patch test 1, 2 weeks after DPC sensitization. Regarding treatment: therapeutic diphenylcyclopropenone sensitization with weekly scalp DPC. The specimen was whole blood, collected in connection with sensitization to the hapten diphenylcyclopropenone (DPC). Receptor source: a woman aged 35 to 49 with alopecia areata. Some clones in this sample may be carry-over from other donors' samples.

Ten or more counts support this clonotype. The genes are TRBV19 and TRBJ2-1, with 10 bases aligning to TRBD2. This CDR3 is 18 amino acids long. The V gene's germline CDR1 is LNHDA and CDR2 SQIVND (reference sequence). V was clipped by 4 bases and J by 3 bases; unmatched bases: 12. The CDR3 spells CASSRERLAGPDYNEQFF. The CDR3 DNA follows: TGTGCCAGTAGTAGGGAACGACTAGCGGGCCCTGACTACAATGAGCAGTTCTTC.

This clonotype showed up many times. V usage is TRBV30 and J usage is TRBJ1-6; a weak D match, TRBD1 (6 bases). The germline V gene has CDR1 GTSNPN and CDR2 SVGIG (reference sequence). The length of the CDR3 is 15 residues. V shed 4 bases and J shed 8 bases, with 18 bases lying between them. The CDR3 region has the DNA TGTGCCTGGAAGAGGGGGGGAATTCTGGATTCACCCCTCCACTTT. Amino acid sequence: CAWKRGGILDSPLHF. Full variable domain (outside the CDR3, taken from reference TRBV30 and TRBJ1-6): SQTIHQWPATLVQPVGSPLSLECTVEGTSNPNLYWYRQAAGRGLQLLFYSVGIGQISSEVPQNLSASRPQDRQFILSSKKLLLSDSGFYLCAWKRGGILDSPLHFGNGTRLTVT.

This clonotype was seen more than once but under ten times. The gene calls are TRBV6-6 and TRBJ1-4; 8 positions agree with TRBD1. Germline V gives CDR1 MNHNY, CDR2 SVGAGI (reference sequence). The CDR3 has 15 residues. The ends lost 6 bases at V and 6 bases at J; junction bases unmatched: 9. The CDR3: CASSRGRPGDEKLFF. DNA of the CDR3: TGTGCCAGCAGCAGGGGGCGCCCCGGGGATGAAAAACTGTTTTTT.

The V and J genes are TRBV11-2 and TRBJ2-5; the D gene is possibly TRBD2 (5 bases). The CDR3 runs 15 residues. Trimming stripped 2 bases from V and 4 bases from J, with 14 bases between. Germline-derived CDR1 and CDR2 are SGHAT and FQNNGV. The CDR3 DNA reads TGTGCCAGCAGCTTAAATCGGGGATCTGGAGAGACCCAGTACTTC. Translation gives CASSLNRGSGETQYF.

The genes are TRBV7-2 and TRBJ2-3, with TRBD2 matching 8 bases. The J segment lost 14 bases and the V segment lost 4 bases, leaving 20 bases of the junction unmatched. In germline, CDR1 is SGHTA, CDR2 FQGNSA. This CDR3 is 16 amino acids long. In nucleotides, the CDR3 is TGTGCCAGCAGCTCCGGAGGGGTGACTAGCGCCAGATACGGGTATTTT. This codes for CASSSGGVTSARYGYF.

This clonotype was counted only a few times. This chain uses TRBV28 with TRBJ2-5; possibly TRBD1 for D (5 bases). V lost 3 bases, J lost 6 bases, and 17 bases lay in between. CDR1 is MDHEN, CDR2 SYDVKM, per germline. The CDR3 covers 15 residues. The chain's CDR3 is CASSLTDRRMQTQYF. The CDR3 coding sequence is TGTGCCAGCAGTTTGACAGACCGAAGGATGCAGACCCAGTACTTC.

In its sample, this clonotype was seen a few times. CDR3 DNA: TGTGCCAGCAGCTCCCGGGACACTTATTCACCCCTCCACTTT. Amino acids: CASSSRDTYSPLHF. This chain connects TRBV13 to TRBJ1-6, with a tentative D call TRBD1 (6 bases). The V gene's germline CDR1 is PRHDT and CDR2 FYEKMQ (reference sequence). CDR3 size: 14 residues. The V gene lost 4 bases and the J gene lost 8 bases, with 12 bases spanning the gap. Full variable domain (missing parts from reference TRBV13 and TRBJ1-6): AAGVIQSPRHLIKEKRETATLKCYPIPRHDTVYWYQQGPGQDPQFLISFYEKMQSDKGSIPDRFSAQQFSDYHSELNMSSLELGDSALYFCASSSRDTYSPLHFGNGTRLTVT.

Many counts were recorded for this clonotype. V usage is TRBV27 and J usage is TRBJ2-5; 8 bases are a match to TRBD2. Germline V gene lookup returns CDR1 MNHEY and CDR2 SMNVEV (reference sequence). The junction had 12 bases not matched to a gene; V was cut back by 5 bases and J by 4 bases. The CDR3 is 16 residues long. For the CDR3, the DNA is TGTGCCAGCAGTCCGCAACTAGCGGTGGGTTCAGAGACCCAGTACTTC. Residues: CASSPQLAVGSETQYF.

This clonotype occurred many times. The chain carries TRBV6-2 or TRBV6-3 and TRBJ2-1; no definite D call. Trimming removed 0 bases at V and 10 bases at J, with 10 bases between. CDR1 is MNHEY, CDR2 SVGEGT, per germline. The CDR3 is 13 amino acids. DNA for the CDR3: TGTGCCAGCAGTTACTCGAGAGGAATCGAGCAGTTCTTC. This translates into CASSYSRGIEQFF.

This clonotype was observed many times. CDR3 nucleotide sequence: TGTGCCAGCAGCGGCCTCCACGGAGAGACCCAGTACTTC. It yields the protein CASSGLHGETQYF. The gene calls are TRBV9 and TRBJ2-5; D gene ambiguous. The CDR3 is 13 amino acids. Trimming pared 3 bases from V and 4 bases from J, leaving 10 bases between. CDR1 SGDLS and CDR2 YYNGEE come from the germline V gene. The variable domain in full, with the rest retrieved from reference TRBV9 and TRBJ2-5, is DSGVTQTPKHLITATGQRVTLRCSPRSGDLSVYWYQQSLDQGLQFLIQYYNGEERAKGNILERFSAQQFPDLHSELNLSSLELGDSALYFCASSGLHGETQYFGPGTRLLVL.